The clone carrying this T cell receptor (beta chain) occurred a few times. The data originate from a study of T-cell reconstitution after alpha-beta-depleted transplantation in children. The TCRbeta library incorporated unique molecular identifiers. Via MiXCR, TCRdb re-called the PCR reads, giving one row per CDR3 protein. The table includes a few hundred thousand distinct CDR3 sequences, nearly 10% detected once. Germline V gives CDR1 MNHEY, CDR2 SVGAGI. Trimming removed 6 bases from V and 6 bases from J, with 29 bases in between. The CDR3 runs to 18 residues. The sample was PBMCs from the stem cell graft donor, taken from the stem cell graft. The receptor comes from a human donor who donated a stem cell graft to a child with SCID. This chain links TRBV6-5 with TRBJ1-1; D call uncertain. The CDR3 DNA reads TGTGCCAGCAGCCGCGATACTGTCTTTATTAGGGATTACGCTGAAGCTTTCTTT. Translated: CASSRDTVFIRDYAEAFF.